One sample yielded the 29 T cell receptor beta chains listed below, sequenced in a study of cytomegalovirus exposure and HLA in healthy donors. Sequenced by immunoSEQ multiplex PCR; TCRdb stores in-frame clones only, minus some. The data contain under 150,000 clones, roughly nine tenths of them singletons. The sequencing input was PBMCs. The receptor source for this set is a man younger than 30 in good health and CMV-seronegative.

V usage is TRBV21-1 and J usage is TRBJ2-7; the table's D call, TRBD2, has no DNA check behind it. TRBV21-1 is listed as a pseudogene. This CDR3 comprises 22 residues. The CDR3 is CASSKVIGFSSSGRQFSYEQYV. The CDR3 region has the DNA TGTGCCAGCAGCAAAGTGATAGGGTTCTCGTCCAGCGGGAGGCAGTTTTCCTACGAGCAGTACGTC.

This clone came up a few times. The V gene is TRBV7-9, the J gene TRBJ2-7; D gene ambiguous. Germline V gene lookup returns CDR1 SEHNR and CDR2 FQNEAQ (reference sequence). CDR3 length: 13 amino acids. The V and J ends lost 2 bases and 4 bases respectively, with 9 bases between them. The CDR3 sequence is CASSLTAAYEQYF. CDR3 nucleotides: TGTGCCAGCAGCTTAACCGCGGCTTACGAGCAGTACTTC.

The chain links TRBV7-2 to TRBJ2-2, with TRBD2 matching 11 bases. This CDR3 region has 15 residues. The V gene's germline CDR1 is SGHTA and CDR2 FQGNSA. V lost 5 bases to trimming and J lost 4 bases; unmatched junction nucleotides: 3. The CDR3 is CASSRLAGPTGELFF. In DNA form, the CDR3 reads TGTGCCAGCAGCAGACTAGCGGGGCCCACCGGGGAGCTGTTTTTT.

As to this clone: In the same sample, other DNA sequences code for this CDR3. The chain links TRBV5-1 to TRBJ1-1, with 7 bases matching TRBD1. This CDR3 is built from 14 residues. The J segment lost 5 bases and the V segment lost 0 bases, leaving 4 bases of the junction unmatched. From germline, CDR1 is SGHRS and CDR2 YFSETQ. The CDR3 DNA reads as TGCGCCAGCAGCTTGGGACAGGGTGGGACTGAAGCTTTCTTT. Residues: CASSLGQGGTEAFF.

The rearrangement uses TRBV4-1 and TRBJ2-3; maybe TRBD2 (5 bases). V was trimmed by 0 bases and J by 2 bases, leaving 15 bases between them. CDR1 and CDR2 from the germline V gene are MGHRA and YSYEKL. CDR3 length: 17 amino acids. The CDR3 DNA follows: TGCGCCAGCAGCCAAGATCCCGGACTCCTTTACACAGATACGCAGTATTTT. Translated: CASSQDPGLLYTDTQYF.

The chain links TRBV5-4 to TRBJ1-2, with TRBD1 identical over 11 bases. The CDR3 consists of 15 residues. In germline, CDR1 is SGHNT, CDR2 YYREEE (reference sequence). Trimming cost V 4 bases and J 4 bases; bases outside gene matches: 6. The CDR3 sequence is CASSPGQGAGYGYTF. In DNA form, the CDR3 reads TGTGCCAGCAGCCCTGGACAGGGGGCGGGCTATGGCTACACCTTC.

The rearrangement joins TRBV5-6 to TRBJ2-5; 8 bases align to TRBD2. The germline CDR1 and CDR2 sequences are SGHDT and YYEEEE. CDR3 length equals 14 residues. Unmatched junction bases numbered 3, after V lost 4 bases and J lost 1 base. DNA for the CDR3: TGTGCCAGCAGCCCCGCGGGGGGCCAAGAGACCCAGTACTTC. This encodes CASSPAGGQETQYF.

The chain uses TRBV13 and TRBJ2-3; 12 bases agree with TRBD2. CDR1 and CDR2 (germline): PRHDT, FYEKMQ (reference sequence). V was clipped by 5 bases and J by 5 bases; unmatched bases: 5. The CDR3 covers 15 residues. For the CDR3, the DNA is TGTGCCAGCAGCAGACTAGCGGGAGCGGTAGATACGCAGTATTTT. It codes for CASSRLAGAVDTQYF. The variable domain in full, completed from reference TRBV13 and TRBJ2-3, reads AAGVIQSPRHLIKEKRETATLKCYPIPRHDTVYWYQQGPGQDPQFLISFYEKMQSDKGSIPDRFSAQQFSDYHSELNMSSLELGDSALYFCASSRLAGAVDTQYFGPGTRLTVL.

The chain has TRBV11-2 and TRBJ2-7; TRBD1 might be the D (5 bases). The V and J ends lost 1 base and 6 bases respectively, with 13 bases between them. The CDR3 length is 14 residues. Germline values: CDR1 SGHAT, CDR2 FQNNGV. In DNA form, the CDR3 reads TGTGCCAGCAGCTTAGGGGGCGGTGTCTTCGAGCAGTACGTC. Amino acid sequence: CASSLGGGVFEQYV.

The CDR3 nucleotides are TGTGCCAGCAGCTTCAGTCGAGACAGCCCCTCCGGGGAGCTGTTTTTT. It encodes CASSFSRDSPSGELFF. The V gene is TRBV13, the J gene TRBJ2-2; maybe TRBD1 (5 bases). The CDR3 spans 16 residues. The germline V and J ends were trimmed by 3 bases and 6 bases, with 17 bases remaining between them. Germline V gene sequence: CDR1 PRHDT, CDR2 FYEKMQ (reference sequence). The variable domain in full, with the rest retrieved from reference TRBV13 and TRBJ2-2, is AAGVIQSPRHLIKEKRETATLKCYPIPRHDTVYWYQQGPGQDPQFLISFYEKMQSDKGSIPDRFSAQQFSDYHSELNMSSLELGDSALYFCASSFSRDSPSGELFFGEGSRLTVL.

The chain joins TRBV6-5 to TRBJ2-5, with a weak D call TRBD2 (6 bases). The CDR3 loop spans 14 amino acids. Germline loops: CDR1 MNHEY, CDR2 SVGAGI. Trimming removed 5 bases from V and 1 base from J, with 11 bases in between. The DNA for the CDR3 is TGTGCCAGCAGTCCTACTAGCCCCCAAGAGACCCAGTACTTC. Its protein product is CASSPTSPQETQYF.

The chain joins TRBV2 to TRBJ2-7; weak D call: TRBD2 (5 bases). Trimming took off 5 bases at V and 1 base at J, with 6 bases between the two ends. Per the germline V gene, CDR1 is SNHLY and CDR2 is FYNNEI. The CDR3 runs to 12 residues. The CDR3 reads CASSRESYEQYF. The CDR3 DNA reads TGTGCCAGCAGTAGGGAGTCCTACGAGCAGTACTTC.

The V call is TRBV5-1, the J call TRBJ2-4; TRBD1 matches 10 bases. Looked up from germline, CDR1 is SGHRS and CDR2 is YFSETQ. The CDR3 loop spans 18 amino acids. J was trimmed by 1 base and V by 3 bases; bases with no gene match: 10. CDR3 nucleotides: TGCGCCAGCAGCTCAAAGGGACAGGGGTCCGTGGCCAAAAACATTCAGTACTTC. Encoded protein: CASSSKGQGSVAKNIQYF.

V and J are TRBV10-1 and TRBJ2-2; TRBD1 might be the D (5 bases). CDR1 is WNHNN, CDR2 SYGVQD, per germline (reference sequence). The CDR3 contains 14 residues. Trimming left V 2 bases short and J 3 bases short, with 7 bases between. Here the CDR3 DNA reads TGCGCCAGCAGTGAGAGACAGTACACCGGGGAGCTGTTTTTT. This gives the protein CASSERQYTGELFF.

This clone was detected a few times. The rearrangement links TRBV14 to TRBJ2-7; D is undetermined. The germline gives CDR1 SGHDN, CDR2 FVKESK. The CDR3 totals 14 residues. Trimming took off 4 bases at V and 3 bases at J, with 13 bases between the two ends. CDR3: CASSLVLRDYEQYV. The CDR3 DNA reads as TGTGCCAGCAGCCTCGTTTTACGAGACTACGAGCAGTACGTC.

The V gene is TRBV18, the J gene TRBJ1-1; possible D gene TRBD1, 6 bases. The germline CDR1 and CDR2 sequences are KGHSH and LQKENI. The CDR3 has 13 amino acids. Trimming stripped 6 bases from V and 6 bases from J, with 14 bases between. In DNA, the CDR3 is TGTGCCAGCTCTAGTACAGGGACGCCTGAAGCTTTCTTT. This translates into CASSSTGTPEAFF.

The rearrangement joins TRBV30 to TRBJ1-2, with TRBD1 matching over 7 bases. J was trimmed by 4 bases and V by 7 bases; bases with no gene match: 9. The CDR3 has 13 amino acids. Per the germline V gene, CDR1 is GTSNPN and CDR2 is SVGIG (reference sequence). The CDR3 DNA sequence: TGTGCCTACGACCGAACAGGGGTCTATGGCTACACCTTC. Translating it yields CAYDRTGVYGYTF.

The chain links TRBV27 to TRBJ2-5; 7 bases map to TRBD1. The J call is in doubt because the DNA end fits TRBJ2-7 better. The CDR3 totals 14 residues. Germline loops: CDR1 MNHEY, CDR2 SMNVEV (reference sequence). DNA of the CDR3: TGTGCCAGCAGGGCCCGACAGGGATCCTACGAGCAGTACTTC. Translating gives CASRARQGSYEQYF.

The rearrangement links TRBV7-9 to TRBJ2-1; 12 bases agree with TRBD2. Germline V gives CDR1 SEHNR, CDR2 FQNEAQ (reference sequence). The length of the CDR3 is 16 residues. J lost 9 bases, V lost 6 bases, and 12 bases had no gene match. CDR3 nucleotides: TGTGCCAGCAGGCGACTAGCGGGAGACGGGGGTCTTGAGCAGTTCTTC. Translating it yields CASRRLAGDGGLEQFF.

This chain connects TRBV19 to TRBJ2-3; 9 bases fit TRBD2. Trimming removed 5 bases from V and 2 bases from J; junction bases left unmatched: 2. Looked up from germline, CDR1 is LNHDA and CDR2 is SQIVND (reference sequence). The CDR3 is 14 amino acids. The CDR3: CASSAGGLTDTQYF. The DNA for the CDR3 is TGTGCCAGTAGTGCGGGAGGGCTCACAGATACGCAGTATTTT.

This rearrangement joins TRBV30 to TRBJ2-1, with 11 positions matching TRBD2. Trimming removed 4 bases from V and 4 bases from J; junction bases left unmatched: 9. The CDR3 is 16 amino acids. Germline lookup yields CDR1 GTSNPN and CDR2 SVGIG (reference sequence). CDR3 amino acids: CAWTRGLAGMYNEQFF. CDR3 in DNA: TGTGCCTGGACCAGAGGACTAGCGGGCATGTACAATGAGCAGTTCTTC.

The genes are TRBV19 and TRBJ2-1; D is possibly TRBD2 (6 bases). The CDR3 totals 15 residues. Germline loops: CDR1 LNHDA, CDR2 SQIVND (reference sequence). V was cut by 3 bases and J by 9 bases, with 18 bases left in between. CDR3 amino acids: CASSISATSSPEQFF. The CDR3 coding sequence is TGTGCCAGTAGTATTTCCGCTACTAGCTCCCCTGAGCAGTTCTTC.

This rearrangement joins TRBV4-1 to TRBJ2-7, with 13 bases matching TRBD2. Germline CDR1 reads MGHRA; CDR2 reads YSYEKL. J was trimmed by 3 bases and V by 1 base; bases with no gene match: 9. The CDR3 is made up of 18 amino acids. This CDR3 is CASSQVPGLAGPSYEQYV. For the CDR3, the DNA is TGCGCCAGCAGCCAAGTACCGGGACTAGCGGGACCCAGCTACGAGCAGTACGTC.

The chain joins TRBV11-2 to TRBJ2-7, with unresolved D. The germline CDR1 and CDR2 sequences are SGHAT and FQNNGV. The V end was cut by 1 base, the J end by 4 bases, with 8 bases between. The CDR3 runs 13 residues. The CDR3 coding sequence is TGTGCCAGCAGCTTAGGGGCTGGTTACGAGCAGTACGTC. Its protein is CASSLGAGYEQYV.

In this sample, this clone turned up once. The J gene is TRBJ1-2, the V gene TRBV7-2; 7 bases match TRBD1. Trimming at V came to 1 base and at J to 7 bases, leaving 6 bases not matched to a gene. The CDR3 contains 14 residues. Germline V CDR1 and CDR2: SGHTA, FQGNSA. CDR3 coding DNA: TGTGCCAGCAGCTTAGTGGAGGGGGCAGGTGGCTACACCTTC. Its protein is CASSLVEGAGGYTF.

The chain uses TRBV9 and TRBJ2-3; D perhaps matches TRBD1 (6 bases). CDR1 and CDR2 from the germline V gene are SGDLS and YYNGEE. V lost 3 bases, J lost 4 bases, and 15 bases lay in between. This CDR3 spans 15 amino acids. Here the CDR3 DNA reads TGTGCCAGCAGCGCCTACAGGGTTTCCCCAGATACGCAGTATTTT. Its translation is CASSAYRVSPDTQYF. Full variable domain (remainder filled in from reference TRBV9 and TRBJ2-3): DSGVTQTPKHLITATGQRVTLRCSPRSGDLSVYWYQQSLDQGLQFLIQYYNGEERAKGNILERFSAQQFPDLHSELNLSSLELGDSALYFCASSAYRVSPDTQYFGPGTRLTVL.

This chain links TRBV4-2 with TRBJ2-7; D call uncertain. The CDR3 is made up of 16 amino acids. The germline V gene encodes CDR1 LGHNA and CDR2 YNFKEQ. The V end lost 1 base, the J end lost 0 bases, and 13 bases lay between the germline ends. For the CDR3, the DNA is TGTGCCAGCAGCCAAGGGAACTGGGCCAGCTCCTACGAGCAGTACTTC. Translating it yields CASSQGNWASSYEQYF.

This chain joins TRBV7-2 and TRBJ2-1; 13 bases fit TRBD2. Trimming removed 4 bases from V and 2 bases from J; junction bases left unmatched: 8. Looked up from germline, CDR1 is SGHTA and CDR2 is FQGNSA. The CDR3 length is 18 residues. CDR3 residues: CASSSPRGTSGAYNEQFF. CDR3 nucleotides: TGTGCCAGCAGCTCACCCCGTGGGACTAGCGGGGCCTACAATGAGCAGTTCTTC. Supplemented by reference TRBV7-2 and TRBJ2-1, the full variable domain reads GAGVSQSPSNKVTEKGKDVELRCDPISGHTALYWYRQSLGQGLEFLIYFQGNSAPDKSGLPSDRFSAERTGGSVSTLTIQRTQQEDSAVYLCASSSPRGTSGAYNEQFFGPGTRLTVL.

V is TRBV30 and J is TRBJ2-1, with 8 nucleotides matching TRBD2. Germline V gene sequence: CDR1 GTSNPN, CDR2 SVGIG (reference sequence). Trimming removed 8 bases from V and 8 bases from J; junction bases left unmatched: 14. The CDR3 runs to 14 residues. The CDR3 is CAGKLAGGGDEQFF. CDR3 DNA: TGTGCCGGAAAGTTGGCGGGGGGAGGCGATGAGCAGTTCTTC. The entire variable domain, with the rest obtained from reference TRBV30 and TRBJ2-1, is as follows: SQTIHQWPATLVQPVGSPLSLECTVEGTSNPNLYWYRQAAGRGLQLLFYSVGIGQISSEVPQNLSASRPQDRQFILSSKKLLLSDSGFYLCAGKLAGGGDEQFFGPGTRLTVL.